This T cell receptor beta chain comes out of a study of cytomegalovirus exposure and HLA in healthy donors. The overall study: For the roughly 390 genotyped donors, about 81% fell within the Caucasian-associated ancestry cluster. Broader study findings: Most TCR sequences showed up rarely, but some public TCRs showed up in many donors.

PCR primers comprised 60 Vbeta and 13 Jbeta primers. Generated by immunoSEQ multiplex PCR, the TCRdb table keeps only in-frame clones and is missing some. Of tens of thousands of clones in the sample, roughly 77% were seen once. Comment on this clone: Its antigen remains unknown.

The CDR3 extends over 13 amino acids. Germline assignment: CDR1 PRHDT and CDR2 FYEKMQ (reference sequence). V was pared by 5 bases and J by 1 base, with 8 bases between. The TCR sequence derives from a man aged 55 to 70 in good health and CMV-seronegative. V usage is TRBV13 and J usage is TRBJ1-1; D not resolved. The material sequenced was PBMCs. The CDR3 coding sequence is TGTGCCAGCAGCCCCAACTGGAACACTGAAGCTTTCTTT. It encodes CASSPNWNTEAFF.